Presented here are 30 T cell receptor beta chains from one specimen sequenced in a study of blood T cells in healthy people across ages. A second PCR, run for roughly 7 to 12 cycles, used a sample-barcoded 5' primer plus a J-beta primer mix. TCRdb passed the 5' RACE reads through MiXCR, listing each CDR3 protein once. The sample lists approximately 810,000 distinct CDR3 sequences, about 28% occurring once. Input material: blood. The receptors were gathered from an elderly woman in good health.

This chain links TRBV5-5 with TRBJ1-2, with D unclear. The CDR3 has 13 amino acids. V was shortened by 1 base and J by 7 bases, with 11 bases between the two germline ends. Germline CDR1 is SGHKS and CDR2 is YYEKEE (reference sequence). CDR3 protein: CASSLREGSGYTF. The CDR3 nucleotides are TGTGCCAGCAGCTTGAGGGAGGGTTCTGGCTACACCTTC.

This clonotype appeared a few times. This chain links TRBV20-1 with TRBJ1-2, with 9 bases identical to TRBD1. Losses at the gene ends were 0 bases for V and 3 bases for J; bases not matched to a gene: 8. Germline assignment: CDR1 DFQATT and CDR2 SNEGSKA (reference sequence). The CDR3 loop spans 16 amino acids. The CDR3: CSARDPGQGTHYGYTF. CDR3 bases: TGCAGTGCTAGAGATCCCGGACAGGGGACTCACTATGGCTACACCTTC.

This clonotype was observed many times. The J gene is TRBJ2-6, the V gene TRBV6-1, with TRBD2 as a possible D gene (5 bases). Germline CDR1 reads MNHNS; CDR2 reads SASEGT. The V end lost 6 bases, the J end lost 0 bases, and 18 bases lay between the germline ends. The CDR3 is 18 amino acids. CDR3 sequence (DNA): TGTGCCAGCAGCCTCTTTGACGGGGATTTCTCTGGGGCCAACGTCCTGACTTTC. Encoded protein: CASSLFDGDFSGANVLTF.

The chain recombines TRBV11-3 with TRBJ1-3; tentatively, D is TRBD1 (5 bases). The germline V and J ends were trimmed by 5 bases and 2 bases, with 16 bases remaining between them. CDR1 and CDR2 (germline): SGHNT, YENEEA. The CDR3 contains 16 residues. The CDR3 coding sequence is TGTGCCAGCAGCAGCCGGGACGGCGATACTGGAAACACCATATATTTT. This translates into CASSSRDGDTGNTIYF.

This clonotype was picked up many times. The V gene is TRBV29-1, the J gene TRBJ2-7; the match to TRBD1 covers 7 bases. Per the germline V gene, CDR1 is SQVTM and CDR2 is ANQGSEA. V dropped 5 bases and J dropped 0; count of bases not matched to a gene: 7. This CDR3 is built from 14 residues. CDR3 sequence (DNA): TGCAGCGTTACGACAGGGTTGAGCTCCTACGAGCAGTACTTC. Its translation is CSVTTGLSSYEQYF.

This clonotype was seen ten or more times. The DNA for the CDR3 is TGTGCCATCAGGGCAGCCCTCGTTGAAAAACTGTTTTTT. Translation gives CAIRAALVEKLFF. The chain combines TRBV10-3 with TRBJ1-4; D gene unclear. V shed 6 bases and J shed 7 bases, with 12 bases lying between them. CDR1 and CDR2 (germline): ENHRY, SYGVKD. CDR3 length: 13 residues.

For this clonotype: The germline gene is not matched at one end of the junction; a read error may be the cause. This chain joins TRBV18 and TRBJ2-7, with D perhaps matching TRBD1 or TRBD2 (5 bases each). CDR3 length: 16 residues. Germline-derived CDR1 and CDR2 are KGHSH and LQKENI. The chain's CDR3 is CAGSPRGPVVGNEQYF. The CDR3 coding sequence is TGTGCCGGCTCACCACGGGGACCCGTCGTGGGCAATGAGCAGTACTTC.

This clonotype showed up just a few times. The DNA for the CDR3 is TGCGCCAGCAGCTTAACTAGCAGCGGCACAGATACGCAGTATTTT. Residues: CASSLTSSGTDTQYF. The chain uses TRBV5-1 and TRBJ2-3, with D perhaps TRBD2 (6 bases). The V end was cut by 2 bases, the J end by 1 base, with 11 bases between. The CDR3 sequence is 15 residues long. Germline V gene lookup returns CDR1 SGHRS and CDR2 YFSETQ.

This clonotype was seen repeatedly, ten times or more. V gene TRBV2 combines with J gene TRBJ2-7, with D possibly matching TRBD1 (6 bases). Trimming removed 4 bases from V and 3 bases from J, with 10 bases in between. Looked up from germline, CDR1 is SNHLY and CDR2 is FYNNEI. The CDR3 is 13 residues long. The CDR3 DNA is TGTGCCAGCAGTGCTGGACAGCTCTACGAGCAGTACTTC. It is translated as CASSAGQLYEQYF.

This clonotype was counted only a few times. Here the CDR3 DNA reads TGTGCCAGCTCCGGAGGGAGCTACACCTTC. Translated, it gives CASSGGSYTF. The J gene is TRBJ1-2, the V gene TRBV2; D remains unclear. The V end was cut by 8 bases, the J end by 9 bases, with 10 bases between. Germline assignment: CDR1 SNHLY and CDR2 FYNNEI. The CDR3 runs to 10 residues.

This clonotype has at least ten counts. The chain couples TRBV12-3 or TRBV12-4 to TRBJ2-5, with TRBD2 identical over 9 bases. After removal of 3 bases from V and 2 bases from J, the junction contained 7 bases not matched to a gene. This CDR3 has 16 residues. CDR3 region: CASSFRAGGIQETQYF. CDR3 sequence (DNA): TGTGCCAGCAGTTTTCGAGCGGGGGGCATACAAGAGACCCAGTACTTC.

This rearrangement joins TRBV10-3 to TRBJ2-7; 7 nucleotides line up with TRBD1. After removal of 0 bases from V and 6 bases from J, the junction contained 8 bases not matched to a gene. The CDR3 sequence is 15 residues long. Germline assignment: CDR1 ENHRY and CDR2 SYGVKD. The CDR3, as DNA: TGTGCCATCAGTGAGTCGTTAGGACAGGCCTCCGAGCAGTACTTC. Protein product: CAISESLGQASEQYF.

The chain carries TRBV5-1 and TRBJ1-2; no clear D. Germline lookup yields CDR1 SGHRS and CDR2 YFSETQ. V was trimmed by 1 base and J by 4 bases, leaving 11 bases between them. CDR3 length equals 14 residues. Here the CDR3 reads CASSLMAGSYGYTF. The DNA of the CDR3 is TGCGCCAGCAGCTTGATGGCTGGGTCCTATGGCTACACCTTC.

J is TRBJ2-5 and V is TRBV30, with TRBD2 as a possible D gene (5 bases). This CDR3 is 13 amino acids long. The germline V gene has CDR1 GTSNPN and CDR2 SVGIG (reference sequence). The V end was cut by 2 bases, the J end by 7 bases, with 14 bases between. The CDR3 loop reads CAWSRSTEGTQYF. In nucleotides, the CDR3 is TGTGCCTGGAGTCGAAGCACAGAGGGGACCCAGTACTTC.

This clonotype was found a few times. The chain couples TRBV6-6 to TRBJ1-4; D is possibly TRBD1 (5 bases). Germline-derived CDR1 and CDR2 are MNHNY and SVGAGI (reference sequence). The CDR3 is made up of 15 amino acids. Trimming shortened V by 4 bases and J by 8 bases, and 17 bases separated the two germline ends. The CDR3 region is CASSSTGADPEKLFF. DNA for the CDR3: TGTGCCAGCAGTTCCACAGGTGCGGATCCAGAAAAACTGTTTTTT.

This clonotype was seen a few times. This chain joins TRBV6-1 and TRBJ1-2; D uncertain. The germline CDR1 and CDR2 sequences are MNHNS and SASEGT. There are 14 residues in the CDR3. The V and J ends lost 10 bases and 0 bases respectively, with 15 bases between them. DNA of the CDR3: TGTGCCACCTGGCGGGGAGTAGCTAACTATGGCTACACCTTC. Its protein product is CATWRGVANYGYTF.

This clonotype was found many times. This sequence joins TRBV7-2 and TRBJ2-4, with D perhaps assigned TRBD1 or TRBD2 (5 bases each). The CDR3 is 14 residues long. V lost 3 bases and J 0 bases, leaving 6 bases between the germline ends. Per germline, CDR1 SGHTA and CDR2 FQGNSA. The CDR3 here is CASSFGGAKNIQYF. Here the CDR3 DNA reads TGTGCCAGCAGCTTTGGGGGAGCCAAAAACATTCAGTACTTC.

The genes are TRBV9 and TRBJ2-2, with TRBD1 matching 7 bases. V dropped 4 bases and J dropped 7; count of bases not matched to a gene: 10. The length of the CDR3 is 15 residues. Looked up from germline, CDR1 is SGDLS and CDR2 is YYNGEE. CDR3 region: CASSQGVSPGGELFF. CDR3 in DNA: TGTGCCAGCAGCCAGGGGGTATCGCCCGGCGGGGAGCTGTTTTTT.

J is TRBJ1-5 and V is TRBV20-1, with D possibly being TRBD1 (5 bases). V dropped 5 bases and J dropped 1 base, with 9 bases sitting between them. Germline assignment: CDR1 DFQATT and CDR2 SNEGSKA (reference sequence). The CDR3 has 13 residues. The CDR3 sequence is CSAGEGSNQPQHF. Written as DNA, the CDR3 is TGCAGTGCTGGTGAGGGGAGCAATCAGCCCCAGCATTTT.

The sample holds many counts of this clonotype. The chain combines TRBV24-1 with TRBJ2-1; the D gene could be TRBD1 or TRBD2 (6 bases each). Germline V gene sequence: CDR1 KGHDR, CDR2 SFDVKD. This CDR3 is 14 amino acids long. Trimming took 5 bases from V and 0 from J, leaving 7 bases between them. The DNA for the CDR3 is TGTGCCACCAGTGCGGGGGCCTCCTACAATGAGCAGTTCTTC. It yields the protein CATSAGASYNEQFF.

This clonotype was counted between two and nine times. The chain has TRBV20-1 and TRBJ2-3, with 11 bases fitting TRBD2. V dropped 6 bases and J dropped 3; count of bases not matched to a gene: 5. Germline lookup yields CDR1 DFQATT and CDR2 SNEGSKA (reference sequence). This CDR3 spans 14 amino acids. The CDR3 here is CSALRLAGTDTQYF. The CDR3 DNA is TGCAGTGCACTTCGACTAGCGGGGACAGATACGCAGTATTTT.

Turning to this clonotype: A much larger clone lies a single base off, so this may be a read error. V gene TRBV20-1 combines with J gene TRBJ2-3; D gene uncertain. CDR1 DFQATT and CDR2 SNEGSKA come from the germline V gene (reference sequence). This CDR3 spans 11 amino acids. The CDR3 coding sequence is TGCAGGGCTGTATACGAGGATACGCAGTATTTT. It yields the protein CRAVYEDTQYF.

The chain employs TRBV7-8 and TRBJ1-1, with 7 bases matching TRBD1. This CDR3 is built from 15 residues. CDR1 and CDR2 from the germline V gene are SGHVS and FQNEAQ. V trimming: 1 base; J trimming: 1 base; junction bases outside the gene matches: 3. This CDR3 is CASSLGWDRNTEAFF. The DNA of the CDR3 is TGTGCCAGCAGCTTAGGATGGGACAGGAACACTGAAGCTTTCTTT.

This rearrangement joins TRBV20-1 to TRBJ2-3; the D gene is possibly TRBD1 (6 bases). Germline V gene sequence: CDR1 DFQATT, CDR2 SNEGSKA (reference sequence). This CDR3 has 13 amino acids. The V end lost 0 bases, the J end lost 4 bases, and 8 bases lay between the germline ends. Written as DNA, the CDR3 is TGCAGTGCTAGAGACTCAGGGGCAGATACGCAGTATTTT. It codes for CSARDSGADTQYF.

This clonotype was found many times. The V gene is TRBV20-1, the J gene TRBJ2-3; 12 bases are a match to TRBD2. The germline V gene encodes CDR1 DFQATT and CDR2 SNEGSKA (reference sequence). The CDR3 length is 15 residues. V dropped 6 bases and J dropped 6; count of bases not matched to a gene: 10. The CDR3 coding sequence is TGCAGTGCGCGCCCTAGCGGGGGGGCTTTGGATACGCAGTATTTT. It translates to CSARPSGGALDTQYF.

In this sample, this clonotype turned up a few times. This chain connects TRBV6-2 or TRBV6-3 to TRBJ1-2; D ambiguous. V was cut by 6 bases and J by 7 bases, with 12 bases left in between. The CDR3 is 12 amino acids. Per the germline V gene, CDR1 is MNHEY and CDR2 is SVGEGT. The CDR3 here is CASRYPSGGYTF. DNA for the CDR3: TGTGCCAGCAGGTACCCATCGGGTGGCTACACCTTC.

In DNA, the CDR3 is TGTGCCAGCGGGGAGGGACTAGCGGGGAGAGAGACCCTGTTCTTC. It encodes CASGEGLAGRETLFF. The chain employs TRBV2 and TRBJ2-1; 13 bases fit TRBD2. Germline CDR1 SNHLY, CDR2 FYNNEI. Trimming at V came to 8 bases and at J to 15 bases, leaving 16 bases not matched to a gene. The CDR3 has 15 residues.

V usage is TRBV6-2 or TRBV6-3 and J usage is TRBJ2-2; maybe TRBD1 (6 bases). Trimming stripped 7 bases from V and 6 bases from J, with 27 bases between. The germline gives CDR1 MNHEY, CDR2 SVGEGT. This CDR3 has 18 amino acids. The CDR3 spells CASTQSLGDIRNAGELFF. The CDR3, as DNA: TGTGCCAGCACCCAGAGCTTGGGGGACATAAGAAATGCCGGGGAGCTGTTTTTT.

This sequence joins TRBV6-1 and TRBJ1-5; D gene ambiguous. The CDR3 consists of 13 residues. Germline V CDR1 and CDR2: MNHNS, SASEGT. The ends were cut back, 6 bases at V and 0 bases at J, with 6 bases in the middle. The CDR3 is CASSGNSNQPQHF. The CDR3 DNA reads TGTGCCAGCAGCGGTAATAGCAATCAGCCCCAGCATTTT.

Concerning this clonotype itself: Given a much more abundant clone one base away, this may be a read error. V gene TRBV29-1 combines with J gene TRBJ2-3; 7 bases fit TRBD1. This CDR3 is 16 amino acids long. Germline CDR1 reads SQVTM; CDR2 reads ANQGSEA. Written as DNA, the CDR3 is TGCAGCGTTGAGGGAAGGGGACAGCTCCGCTTAGATGCGCAGTATTTT. Protein: CSVEGRGQLRLDAQYF.